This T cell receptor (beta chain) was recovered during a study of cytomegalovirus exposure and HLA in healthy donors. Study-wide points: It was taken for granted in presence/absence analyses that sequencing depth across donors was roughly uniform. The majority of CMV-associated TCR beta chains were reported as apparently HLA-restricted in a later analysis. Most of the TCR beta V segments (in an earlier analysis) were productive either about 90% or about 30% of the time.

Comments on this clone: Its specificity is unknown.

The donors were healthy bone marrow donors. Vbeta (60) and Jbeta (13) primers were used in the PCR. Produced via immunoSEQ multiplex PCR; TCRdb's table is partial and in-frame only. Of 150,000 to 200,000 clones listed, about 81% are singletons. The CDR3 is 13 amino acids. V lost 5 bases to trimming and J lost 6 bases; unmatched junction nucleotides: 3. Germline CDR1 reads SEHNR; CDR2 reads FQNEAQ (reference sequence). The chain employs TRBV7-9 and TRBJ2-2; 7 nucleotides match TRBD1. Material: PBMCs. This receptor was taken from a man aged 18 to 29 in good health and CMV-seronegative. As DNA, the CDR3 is TGTGCCAGCAGCCAGACAGGGTCCGGGGAGCTGTTTTTT. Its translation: CASSQTGSGELFF.